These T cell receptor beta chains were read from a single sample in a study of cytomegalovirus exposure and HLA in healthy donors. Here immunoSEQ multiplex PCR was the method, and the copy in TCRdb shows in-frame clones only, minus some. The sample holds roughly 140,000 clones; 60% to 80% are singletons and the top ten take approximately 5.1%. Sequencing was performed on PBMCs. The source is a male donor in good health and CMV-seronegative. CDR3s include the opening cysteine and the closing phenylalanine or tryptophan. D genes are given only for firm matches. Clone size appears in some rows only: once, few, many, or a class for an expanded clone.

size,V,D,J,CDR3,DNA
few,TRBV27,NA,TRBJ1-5,CASREGRIKPQHF,TGTGCCAGCAGGGAGGGCAGGATCAAGCCCCAGCATTTT
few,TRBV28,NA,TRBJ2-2,CASSRDSRLNTGELFF,TGTGCCAGCAGTAGAGACAGCCGATTGAACACCGGGGAGCTGTTTTTT
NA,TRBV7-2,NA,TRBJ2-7,CASSLAQTYEQYF,TGTGCCAGCAGCTTAGCACAGACCTACGAGCAGTACTTC
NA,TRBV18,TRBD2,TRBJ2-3,CASSPPSGADTQYF,TGTGCCAGCTCACCACCTAGCGGGGCCGATACGCAGTATTTT
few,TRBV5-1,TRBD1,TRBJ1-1,CASSFRGANTEAFF,TGCGCCAGCAGCTTCAGGGGGGCGAACACTGAAGCTTTCTTT
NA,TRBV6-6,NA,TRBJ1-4,CAGRRAGSEKLFF,TGTGCCGGACGCAGGGCGGGGAGTGAAAAACTGTTTTTT
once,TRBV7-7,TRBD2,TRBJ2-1,CASSPSLTSGTYNEQFF,TGTGCCAGCAGCCCTAGTCTCACTAGCGGGACCTACAATGAGCAGTTCTTC
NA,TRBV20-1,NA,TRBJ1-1,CSALHGTEAFF,TGCAGTGCTCTGCACGGCACTGAAGCTTTCTTT
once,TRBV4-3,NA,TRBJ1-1,CASSQYPSPNTEAFF,TGCGCCAGCAGCCAATATCCCTCCCCGAACACTGAAGCTTTCTTT
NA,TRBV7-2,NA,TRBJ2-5,CASSLGGRGQETQYF,TGTGCCAGCAGCTTAGGGGGCAGGGGTCAAGAGACCCAGTACTTC
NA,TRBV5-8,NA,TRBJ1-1,CASSPERMNTEAFF,TGTGCCAGCAGCCCGGAGCGAATGAACACTGAAGCTTTCTTT
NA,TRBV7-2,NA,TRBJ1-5,CASSLMVGLNQPQHF,TGTGCCAGCAGCTTAATGGTGGGGCTCAATCAGCCCCAGCATTTT
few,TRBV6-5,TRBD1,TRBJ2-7,CASGTGGSYEQYF,TGTGCCAGCGGGACAGGGGGCTCCTACGAGCAGTACTTC
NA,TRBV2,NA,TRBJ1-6,CASTSREGTSSPLHF,TGTGCCAGCACATCACGGGAGGGGACGAGTTCACCCCTCCACTTT
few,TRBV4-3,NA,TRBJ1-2,CASSQTPTGNYGYTF,TGCGCCAGCAGCCAAACACCCACAGGGAACTATGGCTACACCTTC
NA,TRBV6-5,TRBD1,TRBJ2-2,CAAGGQGDTGELFF,TGTGCCGCAGGCGGACAGGGAGATACCGGGGAGCTGTTTTTT
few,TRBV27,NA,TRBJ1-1,CASSLQVATEAFF,TGTGCCAGCAGTTTACAGGTGGCCACTGAAGCTTTCTTT
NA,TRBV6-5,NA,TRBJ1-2,CASSWGQNYGYTF,TGTGCCAGCAGCTGGGGACAAAACTATGGCTACACCTTC
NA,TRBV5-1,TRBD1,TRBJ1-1,CASSLVRGIILTEAFF,TGCGCCAGCAGCTTGGTCAGGGGGATAATCTTGACTGAAGCTTTCTTT
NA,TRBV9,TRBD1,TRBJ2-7,CASSLGTGGYEQYF,TGTGCCAGCAGCCTCGGGACAGGGGGTTACGAGCAGTACTTC
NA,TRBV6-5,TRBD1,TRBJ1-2,CASSYSRTGPYGYTF,TGTGCCAGCAGTTACTCCCGGACAGGGCCCTATGGCTACACCTTC
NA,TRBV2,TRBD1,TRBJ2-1,CASSIFQGDEQFF,TGTGCCAGCTCTATCTTCCAGGGGGATGAGCAGTTCTTC
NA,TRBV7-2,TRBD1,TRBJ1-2,CASITDREDGYTF,TGTGCCAGCATTACGGACAGGGAGGATGGCTACACCTTC
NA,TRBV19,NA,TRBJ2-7,CASSIDPLRSEQYF,TGTGCCAGTAGTATAGATCCCCTTCGGTCCGAGCAGTACTTC
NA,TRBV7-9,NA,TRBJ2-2,CASSVGPGTGELFF,TGTGCCAGCAGCGTGGGCCCCGGCACCGGGGAGCTGTTTTTT
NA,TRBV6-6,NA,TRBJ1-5,CASSDARGSQPQHF,TGTGCCAGCAGTGATGCGCGGGGAAGTCAGCCCCAGCATTTT
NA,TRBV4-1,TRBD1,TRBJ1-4,CASSQDRGQPPKLFF,TGCGCCAGCAGCCAAGATAGGGGGCAGCCACCAAAACTGTTTTTT
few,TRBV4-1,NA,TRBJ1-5,CASSQDFSFNQPQHF,TGCGCCAGCAGCCAAGATTTTAGTTTCAATCAGCCCCAGCATTTT
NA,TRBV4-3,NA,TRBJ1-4,CASSQDLSNGKLFF,TGCGCCAGCAGCCAAGACCTATCGAATGGAAAACTGTTTTTT
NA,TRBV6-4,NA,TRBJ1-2,CASSESGAGRLRGYTF,TGTGCCAGCAGTGAGTCTGGGGCAGGAAGGTTACGTGGCTACACCTTC
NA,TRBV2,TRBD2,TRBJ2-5,CASSVAGTLQETQYF,TGTGCCAGCAGTGTAGCGGGGACTCTTCAAGAGACCCAGTACTTC
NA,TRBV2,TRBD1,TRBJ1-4,CASSKLTGGNEKLFF,TGTGCCAGCAGTAAGCTGACAGGGGGCAATGAAAAACTGTTTTTT
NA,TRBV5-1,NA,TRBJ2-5,CASSSGQTQETQYF,TGCGCCAGCAGCTCCGGACAGACCCAAGAGACCCAGTACTTC
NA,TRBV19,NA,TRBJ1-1,CASSPTLRGSGRTEAFF,TGTGCCAGTAGTCCGACCCTGAGGGGGTCGGGTAGAACTGAAGCTTTCTTT
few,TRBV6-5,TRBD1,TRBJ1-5,CASRQDRGGLQPQHF,TGTGCCAGCAGGCAGGACAGGGGAGGTCTTCAGCCCCAGCATTTT
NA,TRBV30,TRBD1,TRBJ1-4,CAWSAAGGAGEKLFF,TGTGCCTGGAGTGCAGCAGGGGGCGCGGGTGAAAAACTGTTTTTT
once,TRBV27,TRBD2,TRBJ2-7,CASSSLSGGPVQYF,TGTGCCAGCAGTTCGCTCAGCGGGGGGCCAGTGCAGTACTTC
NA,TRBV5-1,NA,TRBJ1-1,CASSFGGEGNTEAFF,TGCGCCAGCAGCTTCGGCGGGGAGGGGAACACTGAAGCTTTCTTT
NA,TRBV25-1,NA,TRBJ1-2,CASSDGGYGYTF,TGTGCCAGCAGTGACGGAGGCTATGGCTACACCTTC
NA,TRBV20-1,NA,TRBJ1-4,CSAEDGLRGFF,TGCAGTGCTGAGGACGGACTGCGTGGCTTTTTT
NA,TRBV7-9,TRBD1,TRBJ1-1,CASSLTGGTEAFF,TGTGCCAGCAGCTTGACAGGGGGCACTGAAGCTTTCTTT
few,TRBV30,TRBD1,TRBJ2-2,CAWSVRDRVTGELFF,TGTGCCTGGAGTGTCCGCGACAGGGTGACCGGGGAGCTGTTTTTT
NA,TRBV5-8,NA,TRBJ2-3,CASSFRGAGDTQYF,TGTGCCAGCAGCTTCCGGGGGGCAGGAGATACGCAGTATTTT
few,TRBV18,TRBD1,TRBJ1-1,CASSGTGIHNTEAFF,TGTGCCAGCTCTGGGACAGGGATACATAACACTGAAGCTTTCTTT
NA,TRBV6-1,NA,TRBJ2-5,CASSEWRAQETQYF,TGTGCCAGCAGTGAATGGCGGGCTCAAGAGACCCAGTACTTC
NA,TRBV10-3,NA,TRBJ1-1,CAISGGMNTEAFF,TGTGCCATCAGTGGCGGAATGAACACTGAAGCTTTCTTT
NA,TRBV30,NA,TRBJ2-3,CAWSGGLLDTQYF,TGTGCCTGGAGTGGGGGACTGTTGGATACGCAGTATTTT
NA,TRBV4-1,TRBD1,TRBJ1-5,CASSPLGQVNQPQHF,TGCGCCAGCAGCCCCCTGGGACAGGTAAATCAGCCCCAGCATTTT
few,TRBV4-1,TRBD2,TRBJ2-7,CASSQEPRGRGPFYEQYF,TGCGCCAGCAGCCAAGAGCCCCGGGGGAGGGGACCTTTCTACGAGCAGTACTTC
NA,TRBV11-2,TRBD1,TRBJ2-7,CASSLTGDYEQYF,TGTGCCAGCAGCCTGACAGGGGACTACGAGCAGTACTTC
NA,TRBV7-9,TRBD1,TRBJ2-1,CASSWGQGNEQFF,TGTGCCAGCAGCTGGGGACAGGGCAATGAGCAGTTCTTC
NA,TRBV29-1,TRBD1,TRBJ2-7,CSVESELTGGYEQYF,TGCAGCGTTGAGTCCGAACTGACAGGGGGGTACGAGCAGTACTTC
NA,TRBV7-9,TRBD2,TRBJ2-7,CASSLGGGASEQYF,TGTGCCAGCAGCTTAGGCGGGGGGGCCAGCGAGCAGTACTTC
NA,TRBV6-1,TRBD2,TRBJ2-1,CASSESSSGGVREQFF,TGTGCCAGCAGTGAATCGTCTAGCGGGGGGGTCAGGGAGCAGTTCTTC
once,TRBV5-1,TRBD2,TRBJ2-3,CASSKAGEHTDTQYF,TGCGCCAGCAGTAAAGCGGGGGAGCACACAGATACGCAGTATTTT
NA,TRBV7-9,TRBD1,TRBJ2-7,CASSYIPGQGKLYEQYF,TGTGCCAGCAGCTATATTCCGGGACAGGGTAAACTTTACGAGCAGTACTTC
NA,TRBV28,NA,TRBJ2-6,CASRVAIRGRPVSGANVLTF,TGTGCCAGCAGAGTGGCGATCAGAGGGCGCCCCGTCTCTGGGGCCAACGTCCTGACTTTC